Listed below are T cell receptor beta chains from one sample, sequenced in a study of PD-L1 blockade in urothelial cancer. Assay: immunoSEQ multiplex PCR; the TCRdb copy retains only in-frame clones and omits some. This sample carries about 51,000 clones, approximately 90% of them seen once, and the ten largest clones take 2% to 3%. This specimen consisted of PBMCs, obtained around atezolizumab (anti-PD-L1) treatment. These receptors all stem from a man aged 55 to 70 with urothelial cancer. Both conserved end residues are trimmed from each CDR3.

J gene: TRBJ1-1
V gene: TRBV4-3
CDR3 protein: ASSPNSGGNTEAF

J gene: TRBJ2-5
V gene: TRBV4-2
CDR3 protein: ASSQDGLAGGQETQY

J gene: TRBJ1-2
V gene: TRBV5-1
CDR3 protein: ASSLAVAGFDGYT

J gene: TRBJ2-1
V gene: TRBV19
CDR3 protein: ASSISRQTRYNEQF

J gene: TRBJ1-5
V gene: TRBV19
CDR3 protein: ASSGQINQPQH

J gene: TRBJ2-1
V gene: TRBV27
CDR3 protein: ASSIPGTSGRSYNEQF

J gene: TRBJ2-6
V gene: TRBV6-5
CDR3 protein: ASTQSGANVLT

J gene: TRBJ2-1
V gene: TRBV19
CDR3 protein: ASSLQRSYNEQF

J gene: TRBJ2-5
V gene: TRBV7-9
CDR3 protein: ASTPFDGHPSQETQY

J gene: TRBJ2-2
V gene: TRBV9
CDR3 protein: ASSPTETGELF

J gene: TRBJ2-3
V gene: TRBV5-1
CDR3 protein: ASSLGQGIADTQY

J gene: TRBJ2-5
V gene: TRBV29-1
CDR3 protein: SVQSGGAKTQY

J gene: TRBJ1-6
V gene: TRBV19
CDR3 protein: ASSMKGTPGSSPLH

J gene: TRBJ2-1
V gene: TRBV5-1
CDR3 protein: ASSPSFPSNEQF

J gene: TRBJ2-3
V gene: TRBV10-1
CDR3 protein: ASSEGGTSGGFNTQY

J gene: TRBJ2-7
V gene: TRBV28
CDR3 protein: ASSYQAGTGHYEQY

J gene: TRBJ1-1
V gene: TRBV19
CDR3 protein: ASTTPGWDTEAF

J gene: TRBJ2-7
V gene: TRBV27
CDR3 protein: ASTPSGGYEQY

J gene: TRBJ2-7
V gene: TRBV18
CDR3 protein: ASSPGLWEQY

J gene: TRBJ2-7
V gene: TRBV11-2
CDR3 protein: ASSRYGSGRGSYEQY

J gene: TRBJ2-5
V gene: TRBV19
CDR3 protein: ASSIRRDQTQY

J gene: TRBJ2-1
V gene: TRBV7-8
CDR3 protein: ASSLAGTGVSEQF

J gene: TRBJ1-1
V gene: TRBV19
CDR3 protein: ASSIRRNTEAF

J gene: TRBJ2-1
V gene: TRBV19
CDR3 protein: ASSPLTSNNEQF

J gene: TRBJ1-1
V gene: TRBV5-5
CDR3 protein: ASSPDRGGEAF

J gene: TRBJ1-2
V gene: TRBV7-2
CDR3 protein: ASSPGQGEGYT

J gene: TRBJ1-4
V gene: TRBV9
CDR3 protein: ASSGPPVAGGEKLF

J gene: TRBJ1-4
V gene: TRBV5-6
CDR3 protein: ASSLLGQGEKLF

J gene: TRBJ2-7
V gene: TRBV9
CDR3 protein: ASSVGTGEQY

J gene: TRBJ2-1
V gene: TRBV10-3
CDR3 protein: AISDLSGNRYNEQF

J gene: TRBJ1-4
V gene: TRBV2
CDR3 protein: ASSVEGGVTNEKLF

J gene: TRBJ2-7
V gene: TRBV7-8
CDR3 protein: ASSLGTGSSYEQY

J gene: TRBJ1-6
V gene: TRBV7-2
CDR3 protein: ASSWGGTSTSPLH

J gene: TRBJ1-1
V gene: TRBV10-3
CDR3 protein: AISRGRDTEAF

J gene: TRBJ2-3
V gene: TRBV10-1
CDR3 protein: ASSRGTDTQY

J gene: TRBJ2-7
V gene: TRBV5-4
CDR3 protein: ASSPQGAALEQY

J gene: TRBJ1-2
V gene: TRBV5-5
CDR3 protein: ASSTDRVNYGYT

J gene: TRBJ1-4
V gene: TRBV28
CDR3 protein: ASRGRGYEKLF

J gene: TRBJ2-1
V gene: TRBV5-1
CDR3 protein: ASSLETGAYNEQF

J gene: TRBJ2-6
V gene: TRBV19
CDR3 protein: ASRPESSGANVLT

J gene: TRBJ2-5
V gene: TRBV6-5
CDR3 protein: ASSLLPGHPQETQY

J gene: TRBJ1-1
V gene: TRBV5-6
CDR3 protein: ASSPGSGGGTEAF

J gene: TRBJ2-7
V gene: TRBV27
CDR3 protein: ASSFGLPSYEQY